This T cell receptor beta chain was sequenced for a study of T cells in Graves' hyperthyroidism and ophthalmopathy. Patients aged 18 to 65 had newly diagnosed hyperthyroidism of under 2 months' duration. Clinical symptoms, serum thyroxine and TRAb, thyroid ultrasound and orbital computed tomography were used for the diagnoses. Amplification of TCR beta CDR3 regions used RNA as the template. With the HTBI primer set, the TCR CDR3 went through a first round of RT-PCR. Via MiXCR, TCRdb re-called the multiplex PCR reads, giving one row per CDR3 protein. The sample carries 450,000 to 700,000 distinct CDR3 sequences, roughly 50% recorded once. V was shortened by 1 base and J by 11 bases, with 15 bases between the two germline ends. CDR1 is SGHVS and CDR2 is FNYEAQ in the germline V gene. The CDR3 has 14 amino acids. This clonotype appeared a single time.

The receptor was isolated from a woman aged 18-29 years with Graves' hyperthyroidism. Material for sequencing was peripheral blood or thyroid tissue (not recorded which). The chain employs TRBV7-6 and TRBJ1-5; unclear D gene. CDR3 bases: TGTGCCAGCAGCTTAGAAAGGGTGGAGGAGACCCAGCATTTT. The encoded protein is CASSLERVEETQHF.